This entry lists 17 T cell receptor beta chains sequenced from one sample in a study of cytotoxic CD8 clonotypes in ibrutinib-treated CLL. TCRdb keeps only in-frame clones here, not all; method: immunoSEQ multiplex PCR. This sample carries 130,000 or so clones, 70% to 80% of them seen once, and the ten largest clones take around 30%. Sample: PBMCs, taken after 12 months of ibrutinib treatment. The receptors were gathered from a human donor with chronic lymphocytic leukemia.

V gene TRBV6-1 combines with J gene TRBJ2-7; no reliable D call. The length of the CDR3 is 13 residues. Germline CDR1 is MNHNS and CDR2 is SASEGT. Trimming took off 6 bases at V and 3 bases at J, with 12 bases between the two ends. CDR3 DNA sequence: TGTGCCAGCAGCCCGGGTAGAAACTACGAGCAGTACTTC. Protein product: CASSPGRNYEQYF.

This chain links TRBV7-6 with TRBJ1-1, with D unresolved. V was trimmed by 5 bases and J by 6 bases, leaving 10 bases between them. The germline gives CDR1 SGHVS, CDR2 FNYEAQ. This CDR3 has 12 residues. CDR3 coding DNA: TGTGCCAGCAGCCTCGGGAGCTCTGAAGCTTTCTTT. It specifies CASSLGSSEAFF.

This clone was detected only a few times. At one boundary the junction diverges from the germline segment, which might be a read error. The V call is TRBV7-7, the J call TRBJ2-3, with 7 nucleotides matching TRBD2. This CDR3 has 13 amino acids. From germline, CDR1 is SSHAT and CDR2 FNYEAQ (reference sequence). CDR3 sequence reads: CASSTSSGDTQYF. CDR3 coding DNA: TGTGCTAGCAGCACCTCTAGCGGAGATACGCAGTATTTT.

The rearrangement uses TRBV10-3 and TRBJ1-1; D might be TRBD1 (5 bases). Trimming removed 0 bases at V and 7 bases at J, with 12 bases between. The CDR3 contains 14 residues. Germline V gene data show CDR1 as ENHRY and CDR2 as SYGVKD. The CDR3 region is CAISESRVSGEAFF. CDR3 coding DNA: TGTGCCATCAGTGAGTCCAGGGTGTCGGGTGAAGCTTTCTTT.

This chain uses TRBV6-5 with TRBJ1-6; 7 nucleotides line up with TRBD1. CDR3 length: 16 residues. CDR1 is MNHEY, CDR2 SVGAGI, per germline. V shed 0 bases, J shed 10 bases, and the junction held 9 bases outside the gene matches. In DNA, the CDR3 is TGTGCCAGCAGTTACTCGCTGGACAGGCGGGAATCACCCCTCCACTTT. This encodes CASSYSLDRRESPLHF.

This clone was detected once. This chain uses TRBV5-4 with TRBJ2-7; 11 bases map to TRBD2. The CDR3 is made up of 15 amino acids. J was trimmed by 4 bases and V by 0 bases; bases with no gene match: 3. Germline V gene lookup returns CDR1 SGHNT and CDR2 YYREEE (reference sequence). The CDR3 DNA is TGTGCCAGCAGCTTGGTGACTAGCGGGGAGTACGAGCAGTACTTC. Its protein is CASSLVTSGEYEQYF.

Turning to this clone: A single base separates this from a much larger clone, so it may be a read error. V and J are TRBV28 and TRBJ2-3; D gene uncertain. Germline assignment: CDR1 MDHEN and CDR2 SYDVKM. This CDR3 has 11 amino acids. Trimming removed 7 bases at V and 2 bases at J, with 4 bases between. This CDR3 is CASTHTDTQYF. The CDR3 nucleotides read TGTGCCAGCACCCACACAGATACGCAGTATTTT.

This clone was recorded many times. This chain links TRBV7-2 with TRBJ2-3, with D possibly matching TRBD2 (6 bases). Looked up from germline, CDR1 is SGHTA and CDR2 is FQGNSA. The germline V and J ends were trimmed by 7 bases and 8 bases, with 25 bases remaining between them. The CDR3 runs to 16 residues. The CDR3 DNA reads TGTGCCAGCATCCCCCGGGGCCTAGCGATGGTGGGTACGCAGTATTTT. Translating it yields CASIPRGLAMVGTQYF.

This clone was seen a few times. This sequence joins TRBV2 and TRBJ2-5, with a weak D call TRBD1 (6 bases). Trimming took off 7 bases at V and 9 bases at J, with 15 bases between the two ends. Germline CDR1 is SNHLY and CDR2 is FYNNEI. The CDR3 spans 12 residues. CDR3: CASNYRAGAQYF. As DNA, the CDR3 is TGTGCCAGCAACTACAGGGCTGGGGCCCAGTACTTC.

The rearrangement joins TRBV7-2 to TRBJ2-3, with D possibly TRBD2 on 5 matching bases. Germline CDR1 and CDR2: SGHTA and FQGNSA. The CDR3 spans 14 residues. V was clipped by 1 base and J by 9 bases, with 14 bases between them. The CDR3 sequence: CASSLDGHTGTQYF. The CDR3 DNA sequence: TGTGCCAGCAGCTTAGACGGCCACACGGGGACGCAGTATTTT. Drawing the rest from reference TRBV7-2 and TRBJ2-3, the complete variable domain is GAGVSQSPSNKVTEKGKDVELRCDPISGHTALYWYRQSLGQGLEFLIYFQGNSAPDKSGLPSDRFSAERTGGSVSTLTIQRTQQEDSAVYLCASSLDGHTGTQYFGPGTRLTVL.

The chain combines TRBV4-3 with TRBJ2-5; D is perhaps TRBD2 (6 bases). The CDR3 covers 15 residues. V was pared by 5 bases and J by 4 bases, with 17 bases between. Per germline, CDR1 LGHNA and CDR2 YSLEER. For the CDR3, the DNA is TGCGCCAGCAGCGGCCACTTCGGGACTGGAGAGACCCAGTACTTC. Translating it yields CASSGHFGTGETQYF.

The CDR3 nucleotides are TGTGCCAGCAGCTTAGTTCAGAATGAGCAGTTCTTC. It yields the protein CASSLVQNEQFF. This rearrangement joins TRBV7-9 to TRBJ2-1, with D uncertain. V was cut by 1 base and J by 7 bases, with 5 bases left in between. Germline assignment: CDR1 SEHNR and CDR2 FQNEAQ (reference sequence). The CDR3 runs to 12 residues.

CDR3 protein: CASSLEQPGGVDTQYF. CDR3 in DNA: TGTGCCAGCAGCTTAGAACAACCAGGGGGCGTAGATACGCAGTATTTT. The rearrangement joins TRBV7-2 to TRBJ2-3, with 8 bases fitting TRBD1. Germline V gives CDR1 SGHTA, CDR2 FQGNSA. Trimming at V came to 1 base and at J to 5 bases, leaving 8 bases not matched to a gene. CDR3 size: 16 residues.

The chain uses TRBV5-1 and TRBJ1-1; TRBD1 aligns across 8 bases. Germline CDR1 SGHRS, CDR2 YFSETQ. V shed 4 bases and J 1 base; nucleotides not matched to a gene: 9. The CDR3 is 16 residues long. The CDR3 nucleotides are TGCGCCAGCAGCCCAACCTACGGGACAGGGAACACTGAAGCTTTCTTT. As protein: CASSPTYGTGNTEAFF. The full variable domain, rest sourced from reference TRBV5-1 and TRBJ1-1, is KAGVTQTPRYLIKTRGQQVTLSCSPISGHRSVSWYQQTPGQGLQFLFEYFSETQRNKGNFPGRFSGRQFSNSRSEMNVSTLELGDSALYLCASSPTYGTGNTEAFFGQGTRLTVV.

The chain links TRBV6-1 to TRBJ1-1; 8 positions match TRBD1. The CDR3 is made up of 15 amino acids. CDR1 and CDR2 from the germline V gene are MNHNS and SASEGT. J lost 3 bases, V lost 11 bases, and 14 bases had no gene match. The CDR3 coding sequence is TGTGCCTCCATGAGCGGGGGGACAGGACACACTGAAGCTTTCTTT. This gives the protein CASMSGGTGHTEAFF.

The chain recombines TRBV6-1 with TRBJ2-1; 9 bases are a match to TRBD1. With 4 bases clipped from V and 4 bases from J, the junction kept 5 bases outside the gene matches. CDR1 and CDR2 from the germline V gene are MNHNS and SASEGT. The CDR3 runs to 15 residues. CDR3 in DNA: TGTGCCAGCAGTGTTGGACAGGGGCCTTACAATGAGCAGTTCTTC. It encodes CASSVGQGPYNEQFF.

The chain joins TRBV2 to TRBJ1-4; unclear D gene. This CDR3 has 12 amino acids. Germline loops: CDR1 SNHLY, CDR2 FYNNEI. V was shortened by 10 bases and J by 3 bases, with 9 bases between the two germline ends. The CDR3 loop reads CAKGRPNEKLFF. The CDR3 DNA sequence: TGTGCCAAAGGACGTCCTAATGAAAAACTGTTTTTT.